This TCR beta chain was profiled in a study of T cells in Graves' hyperthyroidism and ophthalmopathy. Diagnosing involved the use of clinical symptoms, serum thyroxine and TRAb, thyroid ultrasound and orbital computed tomography. It was RNA transcripts that yielded the amplified TCR beta CDR3 regions. HTBI primers were used for first-round RT-PCR of the TCR CDR3. TCRdb recomputed calls from the multiplex PCR reads with MiXCR, one row per CDR3 protein. The table shows roughly 580,000 distinct CDR3 sequences, with about 43% occurring only once. J gave up 4 bases and V 5 bases, and 11 bases lay outside the gene matches. Germline V CDR1 and CDR2: SGHTA, FQGNSA. The CDR3 is made up of 15 amino acids. This clonotype has just a few counts.

The sequencing sample was made of peripheral blood or thyroid tissue (not recorded which). The V and J genes are TRBV7-2 and TRBJ2-7; TRBD2 agrees at 7 bases. The receptor was isolated from a woman aged 18-29 years with Graves' hyperthyroidism. The CDR3 loop reads CASSQDRLAAYEQYF. Here the CDR3 DNA reads TGTGCCAGCAGCCAAGATCGGCTAGCGGCGTACGAGCAGTACTTC.